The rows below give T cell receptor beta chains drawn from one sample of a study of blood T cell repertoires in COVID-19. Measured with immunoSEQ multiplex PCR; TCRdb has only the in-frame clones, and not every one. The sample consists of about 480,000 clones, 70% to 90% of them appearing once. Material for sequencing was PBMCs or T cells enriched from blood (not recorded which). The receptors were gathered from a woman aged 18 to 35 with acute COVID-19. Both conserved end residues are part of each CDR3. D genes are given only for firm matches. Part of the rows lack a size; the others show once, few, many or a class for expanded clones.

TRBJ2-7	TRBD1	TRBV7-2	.	CASSIRQGDEQYF	TGTGCCAGCAGCATCCGACAGGGTGACGAGCAGTACTTC
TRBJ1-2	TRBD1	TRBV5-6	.	CASSLRTGVSYGYTF	TGTGCCAGCAGCTTGCGGACAGGGGTTTCCTATGGCTACACCTTC
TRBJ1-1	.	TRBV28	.	CASSLGGAANTEAFF	TGTGCCAGCAGTTTGGGAGGGGCAGCGAACACTGAAGCTTTCTTT
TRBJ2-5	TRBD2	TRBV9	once	CASSVEQAGGSETQYF	TGTGCCAGCAGCGTAGAACAGGCGGGGGGGAGTGAGACCCAGTACTTC
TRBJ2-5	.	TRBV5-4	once	CASSPNGGPQETQYF	TGTGCCAGCAGCCCTAATGGGGGCCCCCAAGAGACCCAGTACTTC
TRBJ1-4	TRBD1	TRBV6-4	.	CACGQGRAATNEKLFF	TGTGCCTGCGGACAGGGTAGGGCGGCAACTAATGAAAAACTGTTTTTT
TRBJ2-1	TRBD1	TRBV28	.	CASSLFRTGGKQGQFF	TGTGCCAGCAGTTTATTTCGGACAGGGGGAAAACAGGGGCAGTTCTTC
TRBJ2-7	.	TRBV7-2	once	CASSLATRGLYEQYF	TGTGCCAGCAGCTTAGCTACGCGGGGGCTATACGAGCAGTACTTC
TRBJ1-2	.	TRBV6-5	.	CASSHSRQVGYGYTF	TGTGCCAGCAGCCACTCTCGACAGGTCGGCTATGGCTACACCTTC
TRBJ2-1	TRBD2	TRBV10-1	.	CASSEATSPSSYNEQFF	TGCGCCAGCAGTGAGGCGACTAGCCCCAGCTCCTACAATGAGCAGTTCTTC
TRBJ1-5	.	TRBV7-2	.	CASSRKGGGNQPQHF	TGTGCCAGCAGTCGAAAAGGGGGTGGCAATCAGCCCCAGCATTTT
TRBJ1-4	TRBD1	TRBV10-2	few	CASSTDRGLFF	TGCGCCAGCAGTACTGACAGGGGACTGTTTTTT
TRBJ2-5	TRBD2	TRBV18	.	CASSLHSGGQETQYF	TGTGCCAGCTCACTACATAGCGGGGGCCAAGAGACCCAGTACTTC
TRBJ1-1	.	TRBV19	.	CASSPSTGSTGTEAFF	TGTGCCAGTAGTCCCTCAACAGGGTCCACGGGGACTGAAGCTTTCTTT
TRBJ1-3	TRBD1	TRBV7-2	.	CASRKGTGGGNTIYF	TGTGCCAGCAGAAAAGGGACAGGTGGTGGAAACACCATATATTTT
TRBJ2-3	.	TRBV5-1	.	CASSLSGQLVGMDTQYF	TGCGCCAGCAGCTTGAGTGGACAGTTGGTGGGCATGGATACGCAGTATTTT